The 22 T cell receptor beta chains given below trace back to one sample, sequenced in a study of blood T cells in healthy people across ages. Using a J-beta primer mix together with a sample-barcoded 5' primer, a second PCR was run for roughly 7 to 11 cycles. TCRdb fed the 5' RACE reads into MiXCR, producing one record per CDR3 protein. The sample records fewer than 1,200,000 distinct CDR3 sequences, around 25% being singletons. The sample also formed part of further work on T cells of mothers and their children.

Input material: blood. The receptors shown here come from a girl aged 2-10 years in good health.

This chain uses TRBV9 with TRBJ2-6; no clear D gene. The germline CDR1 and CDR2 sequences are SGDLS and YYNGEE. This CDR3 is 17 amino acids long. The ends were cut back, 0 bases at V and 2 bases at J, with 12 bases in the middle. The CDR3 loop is CASSVGSDGTGANVLTF. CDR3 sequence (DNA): TGTGCCAGCAGCGTAGGATCCGACGGAACTGGGGCCAACGTCCTGACTTTC.

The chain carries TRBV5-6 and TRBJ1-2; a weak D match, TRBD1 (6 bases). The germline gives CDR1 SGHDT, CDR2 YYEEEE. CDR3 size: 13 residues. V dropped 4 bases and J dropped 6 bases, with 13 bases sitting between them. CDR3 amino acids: CASSRRWTDGYTF. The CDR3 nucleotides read TGTGCCAGCAGCCGACGCTGGACAGATGGCTACACCTTC.

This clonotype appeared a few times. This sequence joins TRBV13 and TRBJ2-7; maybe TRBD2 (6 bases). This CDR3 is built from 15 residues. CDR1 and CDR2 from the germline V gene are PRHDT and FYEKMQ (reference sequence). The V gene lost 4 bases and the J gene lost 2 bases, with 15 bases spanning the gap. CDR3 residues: CASSSNRDSPYEQYF. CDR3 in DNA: TGTGCCAGCAGCTCCAACCGGGACTCTCCCTACGAGCAGTACTTC.

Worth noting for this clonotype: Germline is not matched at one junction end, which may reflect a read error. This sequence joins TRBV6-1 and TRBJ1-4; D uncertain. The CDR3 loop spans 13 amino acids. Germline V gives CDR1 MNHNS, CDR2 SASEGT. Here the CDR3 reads CASRGTAGEKLVF. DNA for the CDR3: TGTGCCAGCAGGGGAACTGCAGGTGAAAAACTGGTTTTT.

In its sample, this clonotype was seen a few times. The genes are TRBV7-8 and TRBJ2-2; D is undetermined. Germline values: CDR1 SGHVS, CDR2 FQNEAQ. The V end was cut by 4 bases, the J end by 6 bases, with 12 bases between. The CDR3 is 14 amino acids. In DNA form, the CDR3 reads TGTGCCAGCAGCTCCGGGTTGAATCCCGGGGAGCTGTTTTTT. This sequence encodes CASSSGLNPGELFF.

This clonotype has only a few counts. This CDR3 reads CASSPQGLRTDTQYF. The CDR3 DNA follows: TGTGCCAGCAGCCCACAGGGTTTACGAACAGATACGCAGTATTTT. The chain carries TRBV3-1 and TRBJ2-3; perhaps TRBD1 as D (6 bases). V was trimmed by 4 bases and J by 3 bases, leaving 14 bases between them. This CDR3 has 15 residues. Germline CDR1 LGHDT, CDR2 YNNKEL (reference sequence).

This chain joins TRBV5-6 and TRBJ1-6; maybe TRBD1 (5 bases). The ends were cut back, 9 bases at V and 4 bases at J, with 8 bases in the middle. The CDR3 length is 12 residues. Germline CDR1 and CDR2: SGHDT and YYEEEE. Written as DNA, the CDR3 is TGTGCCACCCAGGGATATAATTCACCCCTCCACTTT. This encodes CATQGYNSPLHF.

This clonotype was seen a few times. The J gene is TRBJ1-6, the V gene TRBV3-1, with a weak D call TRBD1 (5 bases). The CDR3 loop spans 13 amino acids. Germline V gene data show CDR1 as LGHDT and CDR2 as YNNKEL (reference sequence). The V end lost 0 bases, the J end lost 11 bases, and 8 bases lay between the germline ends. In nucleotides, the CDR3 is TGTGCCAGCAGCCAAGAAGGGGTTGCACCCCTCCACTTT. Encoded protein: CASSQEGVAPLHF. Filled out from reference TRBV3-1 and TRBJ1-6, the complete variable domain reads DTAVSQTPKYLVTQMGNDKSIKCEQNLGHDTMYWYKQDSKKFLKIMFSYNNKELIINETVPNRFSPKSPDKAHLNLHINSLELGDSAVYFCASSQEGVAPLHFGNGTRLTVT.

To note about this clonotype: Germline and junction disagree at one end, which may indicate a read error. The CDR3 nucleotides read TGTGCCAGCAGTTCGTACGCGACAGGGGATAACGTCTATGCCTACACCTTC. Its protein product is CASSSYATGDNVYAYTF. V usage is TRBV6-5 and J usage is TRBJ1-2; 8 positions agree with TRBD1. CDR1 is MNHEY, CDR2 SVGAGI, per germline. The CDR3 is made up of 17 amino acids.

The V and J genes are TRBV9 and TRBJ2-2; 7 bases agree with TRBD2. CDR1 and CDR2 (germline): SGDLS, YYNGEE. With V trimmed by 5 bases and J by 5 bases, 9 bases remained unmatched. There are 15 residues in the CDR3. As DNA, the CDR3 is TGTGCCAGCAGGACCGGATCCGGGGGGACCGGGGAGCTGTTTTTT. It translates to CASRTGSGGTGELFF. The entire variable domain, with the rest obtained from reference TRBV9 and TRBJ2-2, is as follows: DSGVTQTPKHLITATGQRVTLRCSPRSGDLSVYWYQQSLDQGLQFLIQYYNGEERAKGNILERFSAQQFPDLHSELNLSSLELGDSALYFCASRTGSGGTGELFFGEGSRLTVL.

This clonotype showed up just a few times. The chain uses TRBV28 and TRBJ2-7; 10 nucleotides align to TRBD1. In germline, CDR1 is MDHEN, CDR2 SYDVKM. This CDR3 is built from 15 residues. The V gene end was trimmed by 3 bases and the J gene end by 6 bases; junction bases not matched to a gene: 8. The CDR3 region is CASSFQRTGGREQYF. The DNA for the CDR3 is TGTGCCAGCAGTTTCCAAAGGACAGGGGGGCGCGAGCAGTACTTC.

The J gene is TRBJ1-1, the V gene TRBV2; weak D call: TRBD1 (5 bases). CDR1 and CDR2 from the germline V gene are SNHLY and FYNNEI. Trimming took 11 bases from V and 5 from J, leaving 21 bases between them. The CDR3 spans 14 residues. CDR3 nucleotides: TGTGCCGGCACCTGGCTTGGGGGGTCGACTGAAGCTTTCTTT. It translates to CAGTWLGGSTEAFF.

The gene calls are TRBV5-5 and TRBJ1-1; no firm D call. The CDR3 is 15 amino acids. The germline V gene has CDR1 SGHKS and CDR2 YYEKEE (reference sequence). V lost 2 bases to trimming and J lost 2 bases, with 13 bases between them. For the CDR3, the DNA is TGTGCCAGCAGCTTTTGGCGGGCCACCAACACTGAAGCTTTCTTT. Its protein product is CASSFWRATNTEAFF.

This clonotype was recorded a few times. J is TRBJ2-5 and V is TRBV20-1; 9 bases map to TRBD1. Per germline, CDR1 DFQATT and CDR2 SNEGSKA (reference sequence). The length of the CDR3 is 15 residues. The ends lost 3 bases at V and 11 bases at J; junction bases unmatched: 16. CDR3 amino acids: CSASKAGQGTPKQYF. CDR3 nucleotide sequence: TGCAGTGCTAGTAAGGCGGGACAGGGTACCCCCAAGCAGTACTTC.

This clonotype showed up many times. The CDR3 DNA follows: TGCAGTGCTAGAGATACCGGGACAGGAGACACCGGGGAGCTGTTTTTT. Amino acids: CSARDTGTGDTGELFF. This chain connects TRBV20-1 to TRBJ2-2; 8 nucleotides match TRBD1. This CDR3 is 16 amino acids long. CDR1 and CDR2 (germline): DFQATT, SNEGSKA (reference sequence). The V gene end was trimmed by 0 bases and the J gene end by 3 bases; junction bases not matched to a gene: 6.

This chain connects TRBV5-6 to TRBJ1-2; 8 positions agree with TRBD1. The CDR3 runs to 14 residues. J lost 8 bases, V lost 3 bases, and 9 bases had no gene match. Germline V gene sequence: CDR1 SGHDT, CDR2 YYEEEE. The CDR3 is CASSYVGQGGGYTF. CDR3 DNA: TGTGCCAGCAGCTATGTCGGACAGGGTGGAGGCTACACCTTC.

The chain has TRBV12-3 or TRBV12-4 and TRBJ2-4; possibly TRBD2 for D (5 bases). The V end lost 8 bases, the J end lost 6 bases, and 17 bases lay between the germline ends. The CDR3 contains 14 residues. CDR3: CASGPTAAGNIQYF. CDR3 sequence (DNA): TGTGCCAGCGGGCCTACAGCGGCGGGAAACATTCAGTACTTC.

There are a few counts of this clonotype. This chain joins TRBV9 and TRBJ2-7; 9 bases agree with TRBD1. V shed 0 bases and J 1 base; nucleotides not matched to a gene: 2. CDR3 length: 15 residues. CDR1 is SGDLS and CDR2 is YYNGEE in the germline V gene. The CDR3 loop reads CASSVDGTGSYEQYF. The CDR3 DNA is TGTGCCAGCAGCGTAGACGGGACAGGGTCCTACGAGCAGTACTTC.

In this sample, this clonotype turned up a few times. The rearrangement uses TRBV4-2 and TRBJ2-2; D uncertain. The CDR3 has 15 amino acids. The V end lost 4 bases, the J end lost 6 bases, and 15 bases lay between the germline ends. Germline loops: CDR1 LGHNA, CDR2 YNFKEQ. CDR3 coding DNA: TGTGCCAGCAGCCGGCAGAAGGGATCTGCCGGGGAGCTGTTTTTT. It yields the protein CASSRQKGSAGELFF.

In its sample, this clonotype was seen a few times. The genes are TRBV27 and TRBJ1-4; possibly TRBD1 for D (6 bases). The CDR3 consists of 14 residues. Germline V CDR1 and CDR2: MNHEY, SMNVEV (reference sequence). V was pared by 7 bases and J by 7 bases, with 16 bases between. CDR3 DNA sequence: TGTGCCAGCAAATTTCGGGGGCTGACTGAAAAACTGTTTTTT. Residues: CASKFRGLTEKLFF.

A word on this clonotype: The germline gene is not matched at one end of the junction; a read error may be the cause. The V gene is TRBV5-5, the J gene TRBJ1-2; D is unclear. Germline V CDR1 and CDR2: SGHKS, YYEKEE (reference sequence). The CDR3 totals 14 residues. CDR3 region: CGSSLTSPNYGYTF. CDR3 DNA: TGTGGCAGCAGCTTAACGTCTCCTAACTATGGCTACACCTTC.

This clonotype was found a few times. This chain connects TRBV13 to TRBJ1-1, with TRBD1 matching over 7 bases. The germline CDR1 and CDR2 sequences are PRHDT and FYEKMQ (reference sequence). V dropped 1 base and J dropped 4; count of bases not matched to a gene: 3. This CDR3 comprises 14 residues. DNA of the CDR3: TGTGCCAGCAGCTTAGAAGGGGGCACCACTGAAGCTTTCTTT. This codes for CASSLEGGTTEAFF.